Sequencing of this T cell receptor beta chain was carried out in a study of blood T cell repertoires in COVID-19. Across the whole study: Italy, Spain and the United States were the sources of the convalescent and acute COVID-19 samples. From T cells, B-cell-depleted T cells, or PBMCs came the material, which was cDNA or gDNA.

Original processing notes: It was from reference gene primer amplification that nucleated cell counts were estimated. Measured with immunoSEQ multiplex PCR; TCRdb has only the in-frame clones, and not every one. That table gives V, J and clone size, and the DNA gave D and trimming. The repertoire includes 150,000 to 200,000 clones, 88% of them detected once, and about 6.6% sits in the top ten. The J segment lost 6 bases and the V segment lost 5 bases, leaving 6 bases of the junction unmatched. CDR1 is LGHDT, CDR2 YNNKEL, per germline (reference sequence). The CDR3 covers 14 residues. Participants were aged about 18 to 89 years from roughly 26 US areas.

The chain employs TRBV3-1 (or the pseudogene TRBV3-2) and TRBJ1-4; 7 bases line up with TRBD1. The sequenced sample consisted of PBMCs or T cells enriched from blood (not recorded which). The source is a woman in her fifties or sixties who had recovered from COVID-19. Here the CDR3 reads CASSAQGRDEKLFF. CDR3 sequence (DNA): TGTGCCAGCAGCGCACAGGGGCGGGATGAAAAACTGTTTTTT.